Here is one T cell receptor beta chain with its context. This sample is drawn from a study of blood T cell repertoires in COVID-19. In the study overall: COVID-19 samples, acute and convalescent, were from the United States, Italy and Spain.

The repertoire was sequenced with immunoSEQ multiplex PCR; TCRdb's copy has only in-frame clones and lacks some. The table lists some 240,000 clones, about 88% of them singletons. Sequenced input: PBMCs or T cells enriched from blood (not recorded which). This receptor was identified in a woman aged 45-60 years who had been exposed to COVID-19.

DNA for the CDR3: TGTGCCAGCAGCAATACAGGGACGCGAGGCTACACCTTC. This sequence encodes CASSNTGTRGYTF. This chain uses TRBV11-2 with TRBJ1-2; tentatively, D is TRBD1 (6 bases). The CDR3 covers 13 residues. V lost 5 bases and J lost 8, with 15 bases in between. Germline CDR1 and CDR2: SGHAT and FQNNGV.